The 7 T cell receptor beta chains below were found in one sample sequenced in a study of blood T cell repertoires in COVID-19. Assay used: immunoSEQ multiplex PCR; TCRdb lists only in-frame clones, some missing. This sample has about 170,000 clones; around four fifths occur once, and the top ten carry 6.5% to 9%. Sequences were obtained from peripheral blood. These receptors were collected from an elderly woman with COVID-19, enrolled during active disease.

The rearrangement joins TRBV7-9 to TRBJ1-1; no reliable D call. CDR1 is SEHNR and CDR2 is FQNEAQ in the germline V gene (reference sequence). V was pared by 2 bases and J by 0 bases, with 7 bases between. CDR3 length equals 14 residues. CDR3 nucleotides: TGTGCCAGCAGCTTATGGAGCATGAACACTGAAGCTTTCTTT. This gives the protein CASSLWSMNTEAFF.

This chain's CDR3 is CASSYVVAGETQYF. The CDR3, as DNA: TGTGCCAGCAGTTACGTCGTAGCGGGAGAGACCCAGTACTTC. The genes are TRBV6-6 and TRBJ2-5, with 7 bases fitting TRBD2. Germline CDR1 is MNHNY and CDR2 is SVGAGI (reference sequence). V was clipped by 2 bases and J by 4 bases; unmatched bases: 4. The CDR3 is 14 amino acids.

The chain combines TRBV12-3 or TRBV12-4 with TRBJ2-7, with D tentatively TRBD1 (5 bases). The V end lost 6 bases, the J end lost 2 bases, and 11 bases lay between the germline ends. CDR3 size: 13 residues. This CDR3 reads CASSSTGPYEQYF. As DNA, the CDR3 is TGTGCCAGCAGCTCTACAGGACCCTACGAGCAGTACTTC.

This chain links TRBV28 with TRBJ1-1; no clear D. Germline-derived CDR1 and CDR2 are MDHEN and SYDVKM. Trimming shortened V by 5 bases and J by 0 bases, and 13 bases separated the two germline ends. CDR3 length: 15 residues. The CDR3 here is CASSPPTGMNTEAFF. In DNA form, the CDR3 reads TGTGCCAGCAGTCCCCCGACGGGGATGAACACTGAAGCTTTCTTT.

This clone was recorded once. The chain recombines TRBV18 with TRBJ2-1; 9 bases map to TRBD1. This CDR3 region has 15 residues. Germline loops: CDR1 KGHSH, CDR2 LQKENI. V was pared by 3 bases and J by 9 bases, with 9 bases of the junction left unmatched. CDR3 sequence (DNA): TGTGCCAGCTCACCGTCATGGACAGGGGTCGGTGAGCAGTTCTTC. Translated, it gives CASSPSWTGVGEQFF.

CDR3 nucleotides: TGTGCCAGTAGTTCCGGGACAACCTTCGGCTACACCTTC. Translation: CASSSGTTFGYTF. This chain joins TRBV19 and TRBJ1-2; weak D call: TRBD1 (6 bases). The V end was cut by 5 bases, the J end by 8 bases, with 15 bases between. The CDR3 runs 13 residues. The germline gives CDR1 LNHDA, CDR2 SQIVND (reference sequence).

The rearrangement uses TRBV5-1 and TRBJ2-7; 7 nucleotides align to TRBD2. V trimming: 0 bases; J trimming: 0 bases; junction bases outside the gene matches: 9. The germline V gene encodes CDR1 SGHRS and CDR2 YFSETQ. The CDR3 has 17 amino acids. The CDR3 region is CASSLAPLAEYSYEQYF. The CDR3 DNA sequence: TGCGCCAGCAGCTTGGCCCCTCTAGCGGAATACTCCTACGAGCAGTACTTC.